Below are 8 T cell receptor beta chains sequenced from a single sample in a study of cytomegalovirus exposure and HLA in healthy donors. Clones were sequenced by immunoSEQ multiplex PCR, and TCRdb holds only the in-frame ones, with some missing. The table shows 38,000 or so clones, with 85% to 95% occurring only once. The sequenced sample consisted of PBMCs. These receptors all come from a man aged 18 to 35 in good health and CMV-seronegative.

The CDR3 is CASSLYPETGKGTDTQYF. The CDR3 DNA reads as TGTGCCAGCAGTTTATACCCAGAAACAGGGAAAGGGACAGATACGCAGTATTTT. J is TRBJ2-3 and V is TRBV28; perhaps TRBD1 as D (6 bases). The V and J ends lost 1 base and 3 bases respectively, with 20 bases between them. The germline V gene has CDR1 MDHEN and CDR2 SYDVKM. The CDR3 extends over 18 amino acids.

CDR3: CSVGQEAGNTIYF. For the CDR3, the DNA is TGCAGCGTTGGACAGGAGGCTGGAAACACCATATATTTT. The chain is built from TRBV29-1 and TRBJ1-3, with a possible D match to TRBD1 (6 bases). The CDR3 is 13 residues long. Trimming stripped 4 bases from V and 2 bases from J, with 9 bases between. Germline loops: CDR1 SQVTM, CDR2 ANQGSEA.

The rearrangement links TRBV18 to TRBJ1-1; perhaps TRBD1 as D (5 bases). CDR3 length: 13 amino acids. V lost 5 bases and J lost 5, with 12 bases in between. The germline V gene has CDR1 KGHSH and CDR2 LQKENI. CDR3 DNA: TGTGCCAGCTCATCTCAGGGAGGGACTGAAGCTTTCTTT. Its translation: CASSSQGGTEAFF.

The V gene is TRBV5-1, the J gene TRBJ2-2; D is ambiguous. The CDR3 sequence is 13 residues long. Trimming shortened V by 4 bases and J by 6 bases, and 10 bases separated the two germline ends. Germline loops: CDR1 SGHRS, CDR2 YFSETQ. CDR3: CASSVEGAGELFF. DNA of the CDR3: TGCGCCAGCAGCGTCGAAGGAGCCGGGGAGCTGTTTTTT.

Only one count was recorded for this clone. The rearrangement joins TRBV19 to TRBJ2-2; no firm D call. Deletions cut 0 bases from V and 11 bases from J, with 10 bases between. CDR3 length: 13 amino acids. Germline loops: CDR1 LNHDA, CDR2 SQIVND (reference sequence). CDR3 amino acids: CASSIDTGSELFF. DNA of the CDR3: TGTGCCAGTAGTATAGATACGGGTAGTGAGCTGTTTTTT.

The genes are TRBV6-5 and TRBJ2-3, with 8 nucleotides matching TRBD2. Germline V gene lookup returns CDR1 MNHEY and CDR2 SVGAGI. The V segment lost 6 bases and the J segment 1 base; nucleotides outside the gene matches: 6. The CDR3 runs to 15 residues. The CDR3 loop is CASSLSGSGTDTQYF. The CDR3 DNA reads TGTGCCAGCAGCTTGAGCGGGAGTGGCACAGATACGCAGTATTTT.

The chain carries TRBV5-1 and TRBJ2-1; maybe TRBD1 (5 bases). Per the germline V gene, CDR1 is SGHRS and CDR2 is YFSETQ. V shed 4 bases and J shed 7 bases, with 12 bases lying between them. This CDR3 has 13 residues. The CDR3 DNA follows: TGCGCCAGCAGCCCAGGCAGGACAAATGAGCAGTTCTTC. It codes for CASSPGRTNEQFF.

The chain combines TRBV4-1 with TRBJ1-5; D gene uncertain. CDR3 size: 16 residues. In germline, CDR1 is MGHRA, CDR2 YSYEKL. Trimming pared 4 bases from V and 0 bases from J, leaving 13 bases between. The CDR3 DNA sequence: TGCGCCAGCAGCCCTTGGAAAGACTATAGCAATCAGCCCCAGCATTTT. Its translation: CASSPWKDYSNQPQHF.